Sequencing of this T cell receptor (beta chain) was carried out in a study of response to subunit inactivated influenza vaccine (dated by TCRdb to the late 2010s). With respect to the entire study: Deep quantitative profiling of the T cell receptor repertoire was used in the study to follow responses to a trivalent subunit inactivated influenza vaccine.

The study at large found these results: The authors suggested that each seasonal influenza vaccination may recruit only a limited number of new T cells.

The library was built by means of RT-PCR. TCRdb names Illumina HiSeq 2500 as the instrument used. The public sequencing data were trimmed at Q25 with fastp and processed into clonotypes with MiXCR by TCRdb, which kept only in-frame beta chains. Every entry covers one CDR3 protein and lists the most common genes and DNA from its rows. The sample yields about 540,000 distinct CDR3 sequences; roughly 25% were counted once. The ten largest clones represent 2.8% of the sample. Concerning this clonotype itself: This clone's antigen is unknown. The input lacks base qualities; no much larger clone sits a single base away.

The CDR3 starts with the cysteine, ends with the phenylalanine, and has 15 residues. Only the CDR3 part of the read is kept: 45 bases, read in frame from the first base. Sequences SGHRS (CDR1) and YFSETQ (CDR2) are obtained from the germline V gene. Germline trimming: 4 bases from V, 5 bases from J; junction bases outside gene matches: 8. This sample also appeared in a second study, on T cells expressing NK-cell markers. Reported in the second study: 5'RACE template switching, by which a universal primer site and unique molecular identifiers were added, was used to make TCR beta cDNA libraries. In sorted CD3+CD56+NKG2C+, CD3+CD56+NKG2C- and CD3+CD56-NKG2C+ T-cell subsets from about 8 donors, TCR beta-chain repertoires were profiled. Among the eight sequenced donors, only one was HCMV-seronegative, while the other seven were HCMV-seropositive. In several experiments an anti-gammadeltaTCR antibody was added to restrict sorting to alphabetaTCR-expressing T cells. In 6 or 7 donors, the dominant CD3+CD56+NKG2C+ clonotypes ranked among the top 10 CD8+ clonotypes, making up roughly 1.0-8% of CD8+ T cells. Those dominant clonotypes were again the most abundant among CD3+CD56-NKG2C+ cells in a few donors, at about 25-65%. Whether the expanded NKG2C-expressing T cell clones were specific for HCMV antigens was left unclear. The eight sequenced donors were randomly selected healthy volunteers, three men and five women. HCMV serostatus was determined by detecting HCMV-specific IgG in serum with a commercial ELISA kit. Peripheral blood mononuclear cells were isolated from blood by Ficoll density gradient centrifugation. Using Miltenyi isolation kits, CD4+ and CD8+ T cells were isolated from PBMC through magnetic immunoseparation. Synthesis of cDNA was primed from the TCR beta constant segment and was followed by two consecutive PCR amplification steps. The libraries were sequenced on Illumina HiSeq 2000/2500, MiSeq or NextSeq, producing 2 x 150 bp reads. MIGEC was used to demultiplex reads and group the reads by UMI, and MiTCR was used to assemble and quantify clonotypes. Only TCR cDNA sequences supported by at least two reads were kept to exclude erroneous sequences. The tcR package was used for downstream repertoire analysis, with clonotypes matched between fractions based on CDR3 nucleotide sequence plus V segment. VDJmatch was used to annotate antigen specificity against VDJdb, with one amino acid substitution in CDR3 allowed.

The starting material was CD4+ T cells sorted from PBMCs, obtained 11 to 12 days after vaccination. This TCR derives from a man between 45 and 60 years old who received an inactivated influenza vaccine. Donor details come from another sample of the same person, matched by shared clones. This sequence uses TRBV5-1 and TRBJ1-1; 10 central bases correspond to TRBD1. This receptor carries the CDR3 CASSGTGQGRTEAFF. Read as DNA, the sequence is TGCGCCAGCAGCGGAACGGGACAGGGGAGGACTGAAGCTTTCTTT.